One sample yielded the 26 T cell receptor beta chains listed below, sequenced in a study of cytomegalovirus exposure and HLA in healthy donors. Primers: 60 Vbeta forward and 13 Jbeta reverse. Sequenced by immunoSEQ multiplex PCR; TCRdb stores in-frame clones only, minus some. The sample includes 91,000 or so clones, less than 85% of them seen just once. Sequencing was done on a sample of PBMCs. Receptor source: a man aged 25-40 years in good health and CMV-seropositive.

V gene TRBV4-1 combines with J gene TRBJ2-1, with 12 bases aligning to TRBD2. This CDR3 region has 15 residues. Germline CDR1 MGHRA, CDR2 YSYEKL. V dropped 4 bases and J dropped 6; count of bases not matched to a gene: 4. In DNA form, the CDR3 reads TGCGCCAGCAGCCTTGGACTAGCGGGGTTCAATGAGCAGTTCTTC. Its translation is CASSLGLAGFNEQFF.

The chain links TRBV5-4 to TRBJ1-1; weak D call: TRBD1 (6 bases). The CDR3 runs 16 residues. Germline CDR1 is SGHNT and CDR2 is YYREEE (reference sequence). V lost 1 base and J lost 4, with 17 bases in between. The CDR3 reads CASSLLSAGASTEAFF. In DNA, the CDR3 is TGTGCCAGCAGCTTGCTCTCGGCGGGGGCGAGCACTGAAGCTTTCTTT.

The chain combines TRBV18 with TRBJ1-1; weak D call: TRBD1 (5 bases). Germline V gene data show CDR1 as KGHSH and CDR2 as LQKENI. The length of the CDR3 is 14 residues. Trimming removed 1 base at V and 10 bases at J, with 16 bases between. This CDR3 reads CASSPLGLREAAFF. The CDR3, as DNA: TGTGCCAGCTCACCACTGGGACTCCGGGAGGCAGCTTTCTTT.

This chain uses TRBV9 with TRBJ1-5; TRBD1 matches 8 bases. The J segment lost 2 bases and the V segment lost 10 bases, leaving 5 bases of the junction unmatched. This CDR3 is 13 amino acids long. CDR1 is SGDLS, CDR2 YYNGEE, per germline. CDR3 bases: TGTGCCGGACAGGGACAGGGCAATCAGCCCCAGCATTTT. The encoded protein is CAGQGQGNQPQHF.

This chain uses TRBV6-1 with TRBJ1-2; a possible D gene is TRBD1 (6 bases). CDR1 and CDR2 (germline): MNHNS, SASEGT. Deletions cut 7 bases from V and 8 bases from J, with 20 bases between. This CDR3 region has 14 residues. The CDR3 DNA is TGTGCCAGCATCTTGACAGGTTCAGTGACCGGCTACACCTTC. Protein sequence: CASILTGSVTGYTF.

The chain is built from TRBV19 and TRBJ1-2, with TRBD1 matching over 8 bases. CDR3 size: 16 residues. V shed 4 bases, J shed 7 bases, and the junction held 14 bases outside the gene matches. The germline V gene has CDR1 LNHDA and CDR2 SQIVND (reference sequence). The CDR3 nucleotides are TGTGCCAGTAGTACCTCGGACAGGGACCGACTCCGTGGCTACACCTTC. Translating gives CASSTSDRDRLRGYTF.

This chain uses TRBV18 with TRBJ1-4; D not resolved. This CDR3 comprises 13 residues. Germline V gene lookup returns CDR1 KGHSH and CDR2 LQKENI. V was clipped by 3 bases and J by 10 bases, with 12 bases between them. The CDR3 reads CASSPELEGKLFF. The CDR3 DNA sequence: TGTGCCAGCTCACCGGAGCTTGAAGGAAAACTGTTTTTT.

This chain uses TRBV27 with TRBJ2-7, with a possible D match to TRBD2 (5 bases). V lost 2 bases to trimming and J lost 4 bases, with 15 bases between them. The length of the CDR3 is 15 residues. Per the germline V gene, CDR1 is MNHEY and CDR2 is SMNVEV (reference sequence). Here the CDR3 reads CASSLERPGGYEQYV. The CDR3 coding sequence is TGTGCCAGCAGTTTAGAGCGGCCAGGAGGATACGAGCAGTACGTC.

The chain recombines TRBV5-1 with TRBJ1-2, with 8 positions matching TRBD1. Germline V lookup: CDR1 SGHRS, CDR2 YFSETQ. The CDR3 covers 15 residues. The V and J ends lost 2 bases and 2 bases, in that order; junction bases with no gene match: 5. The CDR3 DNA follows: TGCGCCAGCAGCTTTCATGACAGGGGAAACTATGGCTACACCTTC. This codes for CASSFHDRGNYGYTF.

This chain uses TRBV28 with TRBJ2-3; 9 bases are shared with TRBD1. Germline assignment: CDR1 MDHEN and CDR2 SYDVKM. The CDR3 has 13 amino acids. V lost 6 bases, J lost 6 bases, and 4 bases stayed unmatched. The CDR3 nucleotides read TGTGCCAGCAGGTTGACAGGGGGGGATACGCAGTATTTT. Translating gives CASRLTGGDTQYF.

V usage is TRBV29-1 and J usage is TRBJ2-3, with TRBD1 as a possible D gene (6 bases). V was pared by 6 bases and J by 2 bases, with 12 bases between. CDR1 and CDR2 from the germline V gene are SQVTM and ANQGSEA. The CDR3 runs 13 residues. As DNA, the CDR3 is TGCAGCGTGAACAGGGAACTCACAGATACGCAGTATTTT. It codes for CSVNRELTDTQYF.

This rearrangement joins TRBV15 to TRBJ2-3; TRBD2 aligns across 11 bases. CDR3 size: 18 residues. Looked up from germline, CDR1 is LNHNV and CDR2 is YYDKDF (reference sequence). Losses at the gene ends were 0 bases for V and 2 bases for J; bases not matched to a gene: 7. As DNA, the CDR3 is TGTGCCACCAGCAGAGAGGTGACTAGCGGGGACCTCACAGATACGCAGTATTTT. Protein product: CATSREVTSGDLTDTQYF.

The chain joins TRBV19 to TRBJ2-6, with D tentatively TRBD1 (6 bases). This CDR3 spans 20 amino acids. Germline assignment: CDR1 LNHDA and CDR2 SQIVND (reference sequence). Trimming shortened V by 1 base and J by 0 bases, and 19 bases separated the two germline ends. The CDR3 region is CASSIGHDRRHSSGANVLTF. Written as DNA, the CDR3 is TGTGCCAGTAGTATAGGCCACGACAGGAGACATAGCTCTGGGGCCAACGTCCTGACTTTC.

The chain carries TRBV28 and TRBJ1-2; tentative D call: TRBD1 (6 bases). This CDR3 has 13 amino acids. Germline CDR1 is MDHEN and CDR2 is SYDVKM. Deletions cut 6 bases from V and 4 bases from J, with 12 bases between. For the CDR3, the DNA is TGTGCCAGCAGGCCCCGGGACACCTATGGCTACACCTTC. It encodes CASRPRDTYGYTF.

The rearrangement uses TRBV19 and TRBJ2-3; TRBD2 matches 7 bases. This CDR3 has 14 residues. Trimming took 7 bases from V and 2 from J; bases not matched to a gene: 6. CDR1 LNHDA and CDR2 SQIVND come from the germline V gene (reference sequence). This chain's CDR3 is CASTERGFTDTQYF. CDR3 DNA sequence: TGTGCCAGTACGGAGCGGGGATTCACAGATACGCAGTATTTT.

The rearrangement joins TRBV6-1 to TRBJ1-1; 7 bases agree with TRBD1. This CDR3 is 12 amino acids long. The germline V gene has CDR1 MNHNS and CDR2 SASEGT. J gave up 7 bases and V 6 bases, and 5 bases lay outside the gene matches. CDR3 protein: CASRLGQLEAFF. CDR3 nucleotide sequence: TGTGCCAGCAGATTGGGACAGCTTGAAGCTTTCTTT.

The CDR3 region is CSVLPGETEAFF. The CDR3, as DNA: TGCAGCGTCCTCCCGGGAGAGACTGAAGCTTTCTTT. The rearrangement uses TRBV29-1 and TRBJ1-1; D gene uncertain. The CDR3 length is 12 residues. Per the germline V gene, CDR1 is SQVTM and CDR2 is ANQGSEA. Trimming removed 6 bases from V and 5 bases from J, with 13 bases in between.

This chain uses TRBV7-3 with TRBJ2-1, with D possibly being TRBD2 (6 bases). The CDR3 has 16 residues. Trimming pared 2 bases from V and 8 bases from J, leaving 19 bases between. Looked up from germline, CDR1 is SGHTA and CDR2 is FQGTGA. CDR3 protein: CASSLLFGGRVHEQFF. The CDR3, as DNA: TGTGCCAGCAGCTTACTCTTCGGGGGAAGGGTCCATGAGCAGTTCTTC.

The CDR3 sequence: CASSADRGSSQTEAFF. The CDR3 region has the DNA TGCGCCAGCAGCGCGGACAGGGGGTCCTCCCAAACTGAAGCTTTCTTT. V usage is TRBV5-1 and J usage is TRBJ1-1; 10 bases line up with TRBD1. The CDR3 is 16 amino acids. CDR1 and CDR2 from the germline V gene are SGHRS and YFSETQ. V dropped 4 bases and J dropped 5; count of bases not matched to a gene: 11.

This clone appeared once. CDR3 coding DNA: TGTGCCAGCAGCCCGGAGACAGCAACTAATGAAAAACTGTTTTTT. Amino acids: CASSPETATNEKLFF. The V gene is TRBV7-2, the J gene TRBJ1-4; possibly TRBD1 for D (5 bases). Trimming took off 5 bases at V and 0 bases at J, with 10 bases between the two ends. CDR3 length: 15 amino acids. CDR1 is SGHTA and CDR2 is FQGNSA in the germline V gene.

The chain couples TRBV4-1 to TRBJ2-1; D possibly corresponds to TRBD2 (5 bases). The CDR3 spans 16 residues. V was clipped by 0 bases and J by 4 bases, with 13 bases between them. Germline CDR1 MGHRA, CDR2 YSYEKL. DNA for the CDR3: TGCGCCAGCAGCCAAGACGAGTTCCGCGGGTACAATGAGCAGTTCTTC. Translating it yields CASSQDEFRGYNEQFF.

The chain combines TRBV5-1 with TRBJ1-4; 12 positions match TRBD1. V shed 1 base and J 3 bases; nucleotides not matched to a gene: 7. The CDR3 runs to 18 residues. The V gene's germline CDR1 is SGHRS and CDR2 YFSETQ. The CDR3 is CASSLQGTGGRANEKLFF. As DNA, the CDR3 is TGCGCCAGCAGCTTGCAAGGGACAGGGGGCAGAGCTAATGAAAAACTGTTTTTT.

This clone was detected only a few times. The V gene is TRBV27, the J gene TRBJ1-3; weak D call: TRBD1 (5 bases). The length of the CDR3 is 14 residues. Germline V gene data show CDR1 as MNHEY and CDR2 as SMNVEV (reference sequence). V gave up 2 bases and J gave up 2 bases, with 7 bases separating them. CDR3 in amino acids: CASSLQGPGNTIYF. Written as DNA, the CDR3 is TGTGCCAGCAGTTTACAGGGCCCTGGAAACACCATATATTTT.

The count of this clone is one. The rearrangement links TRBV7-6 to TRBJ1-4; TRBD1 aligns across 7 bases. Germline loops: CDR1 SGHVS, CDR2 FNYEAQ. Germline trimming cut 4 bases from V and 5 bases from J; bases unmatched to any gene: 4. This CDR3 region has 14 residues. CDR3 in amino acids: CASSSGQNNEKLFF. DNA of the CDR3: TGTGCCAGCAGCTCGGGACAGAACAATGAAAAACTGTTTTTT.

The V and J genes are TRBV5-5 and TRBJ2-7, with D possibly being TRBD2 (6 bases). Germline-derived CDR1 and CDR2 are SGHKS and YYEKEE (reference sequence). The V gene lost 6 bases and the J gene lost 2 bases, with 12 bases spanning the gap. The CDR3 has 13 residues. The CDR3 DNA reads as TGTGCCAGCAACTTATGGACTACCTACGAGCAGTACTTC. Translated: CASNLWTTYEQYF.

This chain connects TRBV29-1 to TRBJ2-1, with 7 bases aligning to TRBD2. CDR1 SQVTM and CDR2 ANQGSEA come from the germline V gene. The CDR3 runs to 13 residues. Trimming cost V 4 bases and J 5 bases; bases outside gene matches: 5. The CDR3 loop is CSVVKRDHNEQFF. In DNA, the CDR3 is TGCAGCGTTGTCAAGCGGGATCACAATGAGCAGTTCTTC.